The present TCR beta chain was sequenced within a study of OX40 agonist ivuxolimab in advanced cancers. The study in broad terms: Ivuxolimab, which targeted the costimulatory receptor OX40 (CD134), was an agonistic, fully human IgG2 monoclonal antibody. The purpose of peripheral TCRbeta sequencing was to test whether ivuxolimab changed TCR sequence diversity and led to clonal T-cell expansion. Partial responses occurred in three dose-escalation patients: two with cutaneous melanoma and one with hepatocellular carcinoma. Patients were allowed to have had prior anti-PD-1, anti-PD-L1 or anti-CTLA-4 therapy, and around 43% of the dose-escalation patients had been treated with checkpoint inhibitors. A male proportion of roughly 85% and a mean age of approximately 58 years, ranging from roughly 23 to 80, were recorded for the dose-escalation cohort. Of the approximately 54 patients in dose escalation, some 20 had hepatocellular carcinoma, some 15 had melanoma, 9 had renal cell carcinoma and 9 had head and neck cancer. The paper reports the monotherapy dose-escalation portion (N ≈ 50 patients) of the phase I ivuxolimab trial. Intravenous ivuxolimab was administered to patients every 2 weeks at six dose levels: 0.01, 0.1, 0.3, 1.5, 3 and 10 mg/kg.

Comment on this clone: It lacks a known antigen. The record has no base qualities; no much larger clone is one base away.

Including the terminal cysteine and phenylalanine, the CDR3 comprises 13 residues. This entry keeps only the CDR3 DNA: 39 bases, framed from base 1. V is pared back by 2 bases and J by 5 bases, with 10 bases lying between the germline termini. The germline V gene provides CDR1 SGHRS and CDR2 YFSETQ. Patients with a history of autoimmune disease or receiving systemic immunosuppression were excluded from the trial. Peripheral blood for TCR sequencing was collected from all dose cohorts at baseline, on cycle 4 day 1, and on cycle 7 day 1. Samples came from an open-label, multicenter, first-in-human phase I dose-escalation trial of ivuxolimab. Adults with locally advanced or metastatic melanoma, renal cell carcinoma, hepatocellular carcinoma or head and neck squamous cell carcinoma were enrolled in the trial. Before TCR sequencing, CD4+ and CD8+ T cells were separately sorted from peripheral blood. The full study reports these points: In the 0.1-3.0 mg/kg groups, partial responders were among the patients with the lowest normalized peripheral clonal expansion, particularly in CD8+ T cells. Clonal expansion of both CD4+ and CD8+ blood T cells was observed from baseline to week 6 at doses 0.1 to 3.0 mg/kg. Which antigens the clonally expanded peripheral T cells were specific for was not determined. After ivuxolimab, expanded clones were on average more numerous among CD8+ T cells than among CD4+ T cells. Low levels of normalized T-cell clonal expansion were also seen in some patients who did not respond.

For sequencing of the TCRbeta CDR3 region, genomic DNA was extracted from the sorted cells. The immunoSEQ Assay was used for sequencing of TCRbeta CDR3 regions. TCRdb retrieved this table from immuneACCESS and kept in-frame rearrangements only. Not all clones are present; in checked studies, unresolved V genes account for under half, and no reason is known for the remainder. The sample data list around 72,000 clones, and roughly 80% of these were observed just once. The biggest ten clones account for 5% of the sample. The chain uses TRBV5-1 and TRBJ2-5; no D gene call is confident. The sequence derives from an adult with an advanced solid tumor such as melanoma, head and neck, liver or kidney cancer. The specimen was CD4+ or CD8+ T cells sorted from blood, collected in a trial of the OX40 agonist ivuxolimab. The DNA is TGCGCCAGCAGCTTCTTGGGGTATGAGACCCAGTACTTC. Translation gives CASSFLGYETQYF.